A single sample is the source of the 5 T cell receptor beta chains below, sequenced in a study of memory CD4+ T cells and cytomegalovirus serostatus. Single viable CD3+CD4+CD8-CD45RO+ cells were sorted as the memory CD4+ T cells. TCRdb's table, derived via immunoSEQ multiplex PCR, lists solely in-frame clones and lacks some. This repertoire shows just under 60,000 clones, roughly 77% found once; its top ten account for more than 1%. The sample consisted of memory CD4+ T cells from blood. The receptor source for this set is an adult in good health and CMV-seronegative.

Only one count was recorded for this clone. The chain has TRBV5-3 and TRBJ1-2, with TRBD1 as a possible D gene (6 bases). TRBV5-3 is noted as an ORF with a role that remains uncertain. Trimming removed 0 bases from V and 4 bases from J, with 16 bases in between. This CDR3 is built from 16 residues. CDR3 region: CARSLVERGRPYGYTF. Written as DNA, the CDR3 is TGTGCCAGAAGCTTGGTAGAACGGGGGCGGCCCTATGGCTACACCTTC.

The gene calls are TRBV10-1 and TRBJ2-5, with TRBD2 matching over 8 bases. CDR1 WNHNN and CDR2 SYGVQD come from the germline V gene (reference sequence). J lost 5 bases, V lost 8 bases, and 16 bases had no gene match. There are 16 residues in the CDR3. This CDR3 is CASEGCGRRIRETQYF. DNA for the CDR3: TGCGCCAGCGAAGGTTGCGGGAGGAGGATAAGGGAGACCCAGTACTTC.

The chain links TRBV30 to TRBJ1-2; D unclear. From germline, CDR1 is GTSNPN and CDR2 SVGIG (reference sequence). The germline V and J ends were trimmed by 4 bases and 5 bases, with 14 bases remaining between them. The CDR3 is 13 residues long. The CDR3 region has the DNA TGTGCCTGGAATGGAAGGGAGAGTTATGGCTACACCTTC. Translation gives CAWNGRESYGYTF.

The V call is TRBV5-1, the J call TRBJ2-1, with 10 bases matching TRBD2. This CDR3 is 20 amino acids long. Trimming removed 6 bases from V and 0 bases from J; junction bases left unmatched: 18. Germline CDR1 and CDR2: SGHRS and YFSETQ. CDR3 sequence: CASTRLPPGLALSSYNEQFF. CDR3 DNA sequence: TGCGCCAGCACCAGACTACCCCCGGGACTAGCGTTGAGCTCCTACAATGAGCAGTTCTTC.

The J gene is TRBJ2-1, the V gene TRBV11-3; maybe TRBD2 (5 bases). This CDR3 contains 11 residues. Germline CDR1 is SGHNT and CDR2 is YENEEA. Trimming stripped 6 bases from V and 6 bases from J, with 6 bases between. The CDR3 sequence: CASRDFNEQFF. CDR3 DNA sequence: TGTGCCAGCAGGGACTTCAATGAGCAGTTCTTC. Full variable domain (missing parts from reference TRBV11-3 and TRBJ2-1): EAGVVQSPRYKIIEKKQPVAFWCNPISGHNTLYWYLQNLGQGPELLIRYENEEAVDDSQLPKDRFSAERLKGVDSTLKIQPAELGDSAVYLCASRDFNEQFFGPGTRLTVL.